A single sample is the source of the 29 T cell receptor beta chains below, sequenced in a study of CD8+ T cells in alopecia areata. The treatment: oral pan-JAK inhibitor, 5-10 mg twice daily. Once RNA had been extracted, it was reverse transcribed into cDNA to act as the sequencing template. Here immunoSEQ multiplex PCR was the method, and the copy in TCRdb shows in-frame clones only, minus some. The table lists 190,000 or so clones, roughly three fifths of them singletons. The sample here was CD8+ T cells sorted from blood, taken at week 24, from a patient treated with tofacitinib. Receptors were obtained from a human donor with alopecia areata.

This chain joins TRBV11-1 and TRBJ2-5, with D possibly TRBD1 on 6 matching bases. CDR1 and CDR2 (germline): SGHAT, FQDESV (reference sequence). The CDR3 has 17 amino acids. V gave up 4 bases and J gave up 2 bases, with 20 bases separating them. The CDR3 spells CASSSDDRPIQQETQYF. The CDR3 DNA sequence: TGTGCCAGCAGCTCAGATGACAGGCCGATCCAACAAGAGACCCAGTACTTC.

The chain uses TRBV7-8 and TRBJ2-3; a possible D gene is TRBD2 (6 bases). The V gene lost 4 bases and the J gene lost 4 bases, with 27 bases spanning the gap. Germline CDR1 reads SGHVS; CDR2 reads FQNEAQ. There are 19 residues in the CDR3. The DNA for the CDR3 is TGTGCCAGCAGCTCCGGGTCCTTGGGACGACTAGTTCTGGCAGATACGCAGTATTTT. Its protein is CASSSGSLGRLVLADTQYF.

This clone was counted once. V and J are TRBV25-1 and TRBJ2-3, with a possible D match to TRBD2 (5 bases). Trimming took 4 bases from V and 4 from J, leaving 12 bases between them. CDR1 and CDR2 from the germline V gene are MGHDK and SYGVNS. There are 14 residues in the CDR3. The CDR3 sequence is CASSGGGLSDTQYF. CDR3 DNA sequence: TGTGCCAGCAGTGGAGGCGGACTCTCAGATACGCAGTATTTT.

The V gene is TRBV13, the J gene TRBJ1-2, with a weak D call TRBD1 (5 bases). The germline CDR1 and CDR2 sequences are PRHDT and FYEKMQ (reference sequence). Trimming took off 4 bases at V and 13 bases at J, with 22 bases between the two ends. The CDR3 is made up of 14 amino acids. The CDR3 protein is CASSSPAVSSGFTF. In DNA, the CDR3 is TGTGCCAGCAGCTCTCCCGCTGTCTCGTCAGGGTTCACCTTC. The whole variable domain, remainder taken from reference TRBV13 and TRBJ1-2, is AAGVIQSPRHLIKEKRETATLKCYPIPRHDTVYWYQQGPGQDPQFLISFYEKMQSDKGSIPDRFSAQQFSDYHSELNMSSLELGDSALYFCASSSPAVSSGFTFGSGTRLTVV.

The genes are TRBV9 and TRBJ2-1; no definite D call. The CDR3 spans 14 residues. In germline, CDR1 is SGDLS, CDR2 YYNGEE. The V and J ends lost 0 bases and 3 bases respectively, with 7 bases between them. The CDR3 loop is CASSVEDVYNEQFF. The CDR3 bases are TGTGCCAGCAGCGTAGAGGACGTCTACAATGAGCAGTTCTTC.

As DNA, the CDR3 is TGTGCCAGCAGCTTGAGCGGCGAGCAGTACTTC. Amino acid sequence: CASSLSGEQYF. V and J are TRBV7-9 and TRBJ2-7; tentatively, D is TRBD2 (5 bases). The length of the CDR3 is 11 residues. V lost 3 bases, J lost 6 bases, and 6 bases lay in between. Germline values: CDR1 SEHNR, CDR2 FQNEAQ (reference sequence).

The chain recombines TRBV29-1 with TRBJ2-2; a possible D gene is TRBD1 (6 bases). Trimming cost V 5 bases and J 7 bases, with 14 bases left between them. Germline CDR1 is SQVTM and CDR2 is ANQGSEA. The CDR3 length is 13 residues. CDR3 loop: CSVQQGGFGELFF. The CDR3 nucleotides are TGCAGCGTTCAACAGGGCGGGTTCGGGGAGCTGTTTTTT.

The rearrangement joins TRBV25-1 to TRBJ1-4; D remains ambiguous. This CDR3 region has 16 residues. The V end was cut by 5 bases, the J end by 0 bases, with 13 bases between. Germline V gene sequence: CDR1 MGHDK, CDR2 SYGVNS. The CDR3 is CASSKGSDATNEKLFF. CDR3 DNA sequence: TGTGCCAGCAGTAAAGGGTCCGACGCAACTAATGAAAAACTGTTTTTT. Looking up the rest from reference TRBV25-1 and TRBJ1-4 gives the full variable domain: EADIYQTPRYLVIGTGKKITLECSQTMGHDKMYWYQQDPGMELHLIHYSYGVNSTEKGDLSSESTVSRIRTEHFPLTLESARPSHTSQYLCASSKGSDATNEKLFFGSGTQLSVL.

This clone has only a few counts. This chain uses TRBV29-1 with TRBJ2-7; the match to TRBD1 covers 7 bases. J gave up 1 base and V 4 bases, and 16 bases lay outside the gene matches. The CDR3 sequence is 17 residues long. Per the germline V gene, CDR1 is SQVTM and CDR2 is ANQGSEA. CDR3 sequence: CSVGSTGRQRRSYEQYF. CDR3 DNA sequence: TGCAGCGTTGGGTCGACAGGGAGACAGCGTAGATCCTACGAGCAGTACTTC.

This clone was detected only a few times. The chain couples TRBV29-1 to TRBJ1-2, with a tentative D call TRBD1 (5 bases). Germline V gene lookup returns CDR1 SQVTM and CDR2 ANQGSEA. The CDR3 contains 11 residues. V shed 5 bases and J shed 6 bases, with 10 bases lying between them. CDR3 amino acids: CSVPEDNGYTF. Written as DNA, the CDR3 is TGCAGCGTTCCCGAGGACAATGGCTACACCTTC.

V is TRBV19 and J is TRBJ1-6, with D possibly TRBD1 on 5 matching bases. The CDR3 extends over 15 amino acids. Trimming removed 0 bases from V and 9 bases from J, with 12 bases in between. Germline CDR1 is LNHDA and CDR2 is SQIVND (reference sequence). The CDR3 DNA follows: TGTGCCAGTAGTATAGACGAAGGGGCGGTTTCACCCCTCCACTTT. Translating gives CASSIDEGAVSPLHF.

This chain joins TRBV6-1 and TRBJ1-2; a possible D gene is TRBD1 (6 bases). Germline CDR1 is MNHNS and CDR2 is SASEGT. The CDR3 has 12 amino acids. With 6 bases removed from V and 8 bases from J, the gap between germline ends came to 13 bases. CDR3 DNA sequence: TGTGCCAGCAGCGCGGGGGGCTGGGGCTACACCTTC. This translates into CASSAGGWGYTF.

CDR3 amino acids: CASSYTPAAPEDEQYF. CDR3 in DNA: TGTGCCAGCAGTTACACCCCAGCAGCACCAGAGGACGAGCAGTACTTC. This chain links TRBV6-5 with TRBJ2-7; no clear D. The V end lost 2 bases, the J end lost 5 bases, and 19 bases lay between the germline ends. From germline, CDR1 is MNHEY and CDR2 SVGAGI. CDR3 length: 16 residues.

The J gene is TRBJ2-2, the V gene TRBV30, with unresolved D. The germline V gene encodes CDR1 GTSNPN and CDR2 SVGIG (reference sequence). Trimming took 6 bases from V and 0 from J, leaving 11 bases between them. The CDR3 length is 14 residues. The DNA of the CDR3 is TGTGCCTGTGGACCTATAGCGAACACCGGGGAGCTGTTTTTT. The encoded protein is CACGPIANTGELFF.

This clone showed up just a few times. The rearrangement joins TRBV5-1 to TRBJ1-1; D is ambiguous. V dropped 4 bases and J dropped 3 bases, with 16 bases sitting between them. Germline loops: CDR1 SGHRS, CDR2 YFSETQ. This CDR3 comprises 15 residues. The CDR3 DNA reads TGCGCCAGCAGCCCATCTATACGGATCGACACTGAAGCTTTCTTT. Residues: CASSPSIRIDTEAFF.

The V and J genes are TRBV4-2 and TRBJ2-7; D possibly corresponds to TRBD1 (6 bases). Germline CDR1 LGHNA, CDR2 YNFKEQ. This CDR3 has 15 amino acids. V lost 4 bases, J lost 3 bases, and 16 bases lay in between. The CDR3 loop is CASSPVPGTSYEQYF. In DNA, the CDR3 is TGTGCCAGCAGCCCCGTGCCCGGGACAAGCTACGAGCAGTACTTC.

The gene calls are TRBV5-6 and TRBJ2-3; no clear D gene. Germline lookup yields CDR1 SGHDT and CDR2 YYEEEE. The CDR3 consists of 13 residues. V shed 3 bases and J shed 0 bases, with 5 bases lying between them. The CDR3 here is CASSSGSTDTQYF. The CDR3 nucleotides are TGTGCCAGCAGCTCAGGAAGCACAGATACGCAGTATTTT. The full variable domain, its missing parts supplied by reference TRBV5-6 and TRBJ2-3, is DAGVTQSPTHLIKTRGQQVTLRCSPKSGHDTVSWYQQALGQGPQFIFQYYEEEERQRGNFPDRFSGHQFPNYSSELNVNALLLGDSALYLCASSSGSTDTQYFGPGTRLTVL.

This chain links TRBV27 with TRBJ1-5; 9 nucleotides align to TRBD1. This CDR3 region has 16 residues. The V segment lost 1 base and the J segment 2 bases; nucleotides outside the gene matches: 3. Looked up from germline, CDR1 is MNHEY and CDR2 is SMNVEV (reference sequence). This CDR3 is CASSLFWDRGNQPQHF. CDR3 DNA: TGTGCCAGCAGTTTATTTTGGGACAGGGGCAATCAGCCCCAGCATTTT.

The chain uses TRBV4-1 and TRBJ1-2; possibly TRBD1 for D (5 bases). The V gene's germline CDR1 is MGHRA and CDR2 YSYEKL. The CDR3 is 17 residues long. The germline V and J ends were trimmed by 4 bases and 4 bases, with 22 bases remaining between them. In DNA form, the CDR3 reads TGCGCCAGCAGCCCCACCCTACCGAGCCGGGACTCCTATGGCTACACCTTC. Translation gives CASSPTLPSRDSYGYTF.

CDR3 region: CTSSQAGDLYQETQYF. The CDR3 DNA reads as TGCACCAGCAGCCAAGCAGGGGACCTGTACCAAGAGACCCAGTACTTC. The chain joins TRBV1 to TRBJ2-5; the D call TRBD1 from the table was never checked on the DNA. TRBV1 counts as a pseudogene. The CDR3 is 16 amino acids.

This chain connects TRBV25-1 to TRBJ2-7; D unclear. CDR3 length: 11 amino acids. Per germline, CDR1 MGHDK and CDR2 SYGVNS. The CDR3 DNA sequence: TGTGCGTCCGGGCCTTCCTACGAGCAGTACTTC. This translates into CASGPSYEQYF.

This clone was observed a few times. This chain links TRBV27 with TRBJ1-2; 7 positions match TRBD1. CDR1 and CDR2 (germline): MNHEY, SMNVEV (reference sequence). Losses at the gene ends were 4 bases for V and 5 bases for J; bases not matched to a gene: 1. This CDR3 has 12 amino acids. The CDR3 DNA sequence: TGTGCCAGCAGTTCGACAGGGTATGGCTACACCTTC. Protein product: CASSSTGYGYTF.

Details on this clone: The junction shows a germline mismatch at one end, possibly a read error. The rearrangement uses TRBV9 and TRBJ1-1, with D uncertain. This CDR3 comprises 9 residues. CDR1 is SGDLS, CDR2 YYNGEE, per germline. For the CDR3, the DNA is TGTGCCAGCAGCCGACCCCCAACTTTT. Its protein product is CASSRPPTF.

This clone has only one observation. The V call is TRBV5-1, the J call TRBJ1-1; D ambiguous. Germline-derived CDR1 and CDR2 are SGHRS and YFSETQ. With 7 bases removed from V and 0 bases from J, the gap between germline ends came to 25 bases. CDR3 length: 18 amino acids. The CDR3 sequence: CASRRGSLGSYMNTEAFF. In DNA form, the CDR3 reads TGCGCCAGCCGAAGAGGCAGCCTTGGGAGCTACATGAACACTGAAGCTTTCTTT.

This chain uses TRBV27 with TRBJ2-7; the D call may be TRBD1 or TRBD2 (5 bases each). The CDR3 is made up of 16 amino acids. Trimming removed 0 bases from V and 3 bases from J, with 15 bases in between. Germline CDR1 MNHEY, CDR2 SMNVEV (reference sequence). The CDR3 sequence: CASSLSNGDANYEQYF. The CDR3 DNA follows: TGTGCCAGCAGTTTATCCAACGGGGACGCCAACTACGAGCAGTACTTC.

This chain joins TRBV7-9 and TRBJ1-2; possible D gene TRBD1, 5 bases. The CDR3 has 13 amino acids. Deletions cut 5 bases from V and 4 bases from J, with 11 bases between. The germline gives CDR1 SEHNR, CDR2 FQNEAQ (reference sequence). The CDR3 sequence is CASSAGILYGYTF. In DNA form, the CDR3 reads TGTGCCAGCAGCGCAGGGATACTCTATGGCTACACCTTC.

This clone has only a few counts. The gene calls are TRBV27 and TRBJ2-5; 11 nucleotides match TRBD1. The CDR3 sequence is 15 residues long. CDR1 is MNHEY, CDR2 SMNVEV, per germline (reference sequence). V dropped 5 bases and J dropped 4; count of bases not matched to a gene: 6. In nucleotides, the CDR3 is TGTGCCAGCAGTCGGGACAGGGGGGCAGGAGAGACCCAGTACTTC. Protein sequence: CASSRDRGAGETQYF.

The table lists this clone with a few counts. V gene TRBV7-9 combines with J gene TRBJ2-5; D is unclear. CDR1 is SEHNR, CDR2 FQNEAQ, per germline (reference sequence). The CDR3 extends over 12 amino acids. The V gene lost 5 bases and the J gene lost 5 bases, with 9 bases spanning the gap. The CDR3 loop is CASSPRMETQYF. The CDR3 region has the DNA TGTGCCAGCAGCCCCCGGATGGAGACCCAGTACTTC.

About this clone itself: This sample includes further DNA sequences coding for the same CDR3. This chain links TRBV5-1 with TRBJ2-7; TRBD1 might be the D (5 bases). Germline CDR1 is SGHRS and CDR2 is YFSETQ. This CDR3 has 12 residues. V gave up 2 bases and J gave up 3 bases, with 6 bases separating them. The CDR3 DNA follows: TGCGCCAGCAGCTTTGACAGCTACGAGCAGTACTTC. Protein product: CASSFDSYEQYF.